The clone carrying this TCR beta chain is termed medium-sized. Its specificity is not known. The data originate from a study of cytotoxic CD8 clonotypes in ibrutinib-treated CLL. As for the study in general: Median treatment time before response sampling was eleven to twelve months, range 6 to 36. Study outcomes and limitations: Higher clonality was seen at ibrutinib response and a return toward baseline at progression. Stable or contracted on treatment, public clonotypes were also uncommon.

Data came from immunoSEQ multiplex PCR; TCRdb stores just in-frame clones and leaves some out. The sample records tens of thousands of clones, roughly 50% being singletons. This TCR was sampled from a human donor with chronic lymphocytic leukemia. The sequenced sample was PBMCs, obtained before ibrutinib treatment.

The CDR3 sequence: CASIYEQYF. The DNA for the CDR3 is TGCGCCAGCATCTACGAGCAGTACTTC. The rearrangement uses TRBV10-1 and TRBJ2-7; no clear D. The germline gives CDR1 WNHNN, CDR2 SYGVQD (reference sequence). V gave up 7 bases and J gave up 3 bases, with 1 base separating them. The CDR3 runs to 9 residues.